The sequence of this T cell receptor beta chain was determined in a study of OX40 agonist ivuxolimab in advanced cancers. Across the study: Patients got intravenous ivuxolimab at 0.01 to 10 mg/kg every 2 weeks. From about 20 to 79 years was the age range, with a mean of roughly 59 years, and nearly 85% were male. Findings and caveats of the study: Clonal expansion from baseline to week 6 occurred in both CD4+ and CD8+ T cells.

V lost 0 bases, J lost 3 bases, and 4 bases lay in between. Germline V gene data show CDR1 as SGHVS and CDR2 as FQNEAQ. CDR3 length equals 13 residues. About this clone itself: The antigen remains undetermined.

The data were produced by immunoSEQ multiplex PCR, yet TCRdb's version contains in-frame clones alone and is incomplete. The profile covers around 70,000 clones, with around 83% appearing a single time and less than 7.5% taken by the ten largest. The TCR sequence derives from an adult with an advanced solid tumor such as melanoma, head and neck, liver or kidney cancer. This chain joins TRBV7-8 and TRBJ2-3, with D unresolved. The source was CD4+ or CD8+ T cells sorted from blood, collected in a trial of the OX40 agonist ivuxolimab. This CDR3 reads CASSLAWTDTQYF. In DNA, the CDR3 is TGTGCCAGCAGCTTAGCATGGACAGATACGCAGTATTTT.